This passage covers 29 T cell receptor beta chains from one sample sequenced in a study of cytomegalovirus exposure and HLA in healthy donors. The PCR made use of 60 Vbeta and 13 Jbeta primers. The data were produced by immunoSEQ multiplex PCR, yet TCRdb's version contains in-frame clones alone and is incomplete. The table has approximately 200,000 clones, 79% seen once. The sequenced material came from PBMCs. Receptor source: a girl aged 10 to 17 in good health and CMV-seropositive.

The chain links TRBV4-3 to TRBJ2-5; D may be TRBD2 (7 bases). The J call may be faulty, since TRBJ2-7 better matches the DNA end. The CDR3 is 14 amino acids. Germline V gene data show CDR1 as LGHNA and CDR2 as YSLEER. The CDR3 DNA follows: TGCGCCAGCAGCCAAGATTGGGGGGGCCGCGAGCAGTACTTC. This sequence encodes CASSQDWGGREQYF.

CDR3 protein: CASTTGVYEQYF. The CDR3 DNA reads TGTGCCAGCACTACGGGGGTTTACGAGCAGTACTTC. This sequence joins TRBV18 and TRBJ2-7; weak D call: TRBD2 (6 bases). The ends were cut back, 8 bases at V and 4 bases at J, with 12 bases in the middle. This CDR3 comprises 12 residues. Germline V CDR1 and CDR2: KGHSH, LQKENI.

CDR3 bases: TGTGCCTCTCGGGAGGGCCCTAGCAATCAGCCCCAGCATTTT. Translation gives CASREGPSNQPQHF. J is TRBJ1-5 and V is TRBV6-5; D not resolved. Germline CDR1 is MNHEY and CDR2 is SVGAGI. Trimming took off 11 bases at V and 0 bases at J, with 14 bases between the two ends. The CDR3 is made up of 14 amino acids.

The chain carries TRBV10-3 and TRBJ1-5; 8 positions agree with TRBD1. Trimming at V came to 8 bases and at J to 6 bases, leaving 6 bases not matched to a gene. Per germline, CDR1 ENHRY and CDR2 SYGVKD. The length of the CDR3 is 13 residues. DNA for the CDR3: TGTGCCATCTTTACAGGGGGGTTTCAGCCCCAGCATTTT. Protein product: CAIFTGGFQPQHF.

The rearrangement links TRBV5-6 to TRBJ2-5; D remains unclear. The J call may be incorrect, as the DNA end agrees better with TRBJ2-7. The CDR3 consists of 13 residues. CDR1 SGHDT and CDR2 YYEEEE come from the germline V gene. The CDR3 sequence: CASSQLVWGEQYF. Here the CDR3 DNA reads TGTGCCAGCAGCCAATTAGTCTGGGGCGAGCAGTACTTC.

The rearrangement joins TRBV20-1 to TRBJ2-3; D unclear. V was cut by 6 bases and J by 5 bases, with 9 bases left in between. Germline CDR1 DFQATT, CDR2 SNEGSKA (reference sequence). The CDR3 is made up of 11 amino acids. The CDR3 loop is CSAPSVDTQYF. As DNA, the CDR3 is TGCAGTGCCCCTTCGGTAGATACGCAGTATTTT.

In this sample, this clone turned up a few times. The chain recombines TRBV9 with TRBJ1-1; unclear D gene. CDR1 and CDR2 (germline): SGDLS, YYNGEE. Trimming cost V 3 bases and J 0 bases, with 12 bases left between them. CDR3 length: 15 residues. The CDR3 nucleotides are TGTGCCAGCAGCGCGCCTGTAGAGATGAACACTGAAGCTTTCTTT. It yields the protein CASSAPVEMNTEAFF.

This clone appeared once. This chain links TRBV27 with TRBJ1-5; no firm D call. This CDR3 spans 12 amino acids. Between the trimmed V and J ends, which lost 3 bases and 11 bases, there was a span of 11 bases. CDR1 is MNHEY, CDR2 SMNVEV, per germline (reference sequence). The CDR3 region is CASSFPVGAQHF. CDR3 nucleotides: TGTGCCAGCAGTTTCCCTGTTGGAGCCCAGCATTTT.

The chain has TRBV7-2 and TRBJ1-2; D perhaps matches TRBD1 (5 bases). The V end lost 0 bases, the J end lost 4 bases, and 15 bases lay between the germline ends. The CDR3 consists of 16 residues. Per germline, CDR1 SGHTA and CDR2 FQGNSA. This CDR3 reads CASSLASGSPAYGYTF. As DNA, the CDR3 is TGTGCCAGCAGCTTAGCTTCAGGGTCCCCAGCCTATGGCTACACCTTC.

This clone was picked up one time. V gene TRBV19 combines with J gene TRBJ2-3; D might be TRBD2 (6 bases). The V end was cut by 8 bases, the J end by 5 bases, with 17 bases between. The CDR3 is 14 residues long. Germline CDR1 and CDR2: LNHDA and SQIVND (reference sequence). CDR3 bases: TGTGCCAGTTCGCCCGGGACTCTACTAGATACGCAGTATTTT. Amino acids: CASSPGTLLDTQYF.

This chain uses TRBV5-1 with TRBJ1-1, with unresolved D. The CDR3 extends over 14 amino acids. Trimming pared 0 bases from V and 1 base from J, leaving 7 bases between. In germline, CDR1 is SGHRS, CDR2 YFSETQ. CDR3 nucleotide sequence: TGCGCCAGCAGCTTGGCTACAGCGAACACTGAAGCTTTCTTT. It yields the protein CASSLATANTEAFF. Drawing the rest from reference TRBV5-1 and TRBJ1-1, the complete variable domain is KAGVTQTPRYLIKTRGQQVTLSCSPISGHRSVSWYQQTPGQGLQFLFEYFSETQRNKGNFPGRFSGRQFSNSRSEMNVSTLELGDSALYLCASSLATANTEAFFGQGTRLTVV.

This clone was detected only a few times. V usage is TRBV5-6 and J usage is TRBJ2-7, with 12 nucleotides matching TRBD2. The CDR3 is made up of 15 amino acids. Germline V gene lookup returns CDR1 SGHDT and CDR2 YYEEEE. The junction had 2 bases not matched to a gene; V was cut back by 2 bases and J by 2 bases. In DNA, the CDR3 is TGTGCCAGCAGCTTAGGACTAGCGGGGCCCTACGAGCAGTACTTC. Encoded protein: CASSLGLAGPYEQYF. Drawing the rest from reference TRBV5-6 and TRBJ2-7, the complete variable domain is DAGVTQSPTHLIKTRGQQVTLRCSPKSGHDTVSWYQQALGQGPQFIFQYYEEEERQRGNFPDRFSGHQFPNYSSELNVNALLLGDSALYLCASSLGLAGPYEQYFGPGTRLTVT.

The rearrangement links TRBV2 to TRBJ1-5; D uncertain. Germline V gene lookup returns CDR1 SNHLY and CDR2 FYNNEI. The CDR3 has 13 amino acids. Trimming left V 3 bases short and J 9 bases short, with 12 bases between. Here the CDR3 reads CASSEPGERPQHF. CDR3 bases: TGTGCCAGCAGTGAGCCAGGTGAACGGCCCCAGCATTTT.

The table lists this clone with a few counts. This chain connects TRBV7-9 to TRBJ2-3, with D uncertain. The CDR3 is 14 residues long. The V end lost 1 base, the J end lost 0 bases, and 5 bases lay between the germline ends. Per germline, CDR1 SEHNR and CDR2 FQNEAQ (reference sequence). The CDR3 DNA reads TGTGCCAGCAGCTTAGTTGTAAGCACAGATACGCAGTATTTT. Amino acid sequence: CASSLVVSTDTQYF.

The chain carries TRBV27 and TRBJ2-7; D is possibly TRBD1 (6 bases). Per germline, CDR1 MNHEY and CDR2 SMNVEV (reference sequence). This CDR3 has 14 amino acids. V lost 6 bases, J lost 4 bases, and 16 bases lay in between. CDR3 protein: CASRVGGQTYEQYF. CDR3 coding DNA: TGTGCCAGCAGGGTTGGGGGCCAGACGTACGAGCAGTACTTC.

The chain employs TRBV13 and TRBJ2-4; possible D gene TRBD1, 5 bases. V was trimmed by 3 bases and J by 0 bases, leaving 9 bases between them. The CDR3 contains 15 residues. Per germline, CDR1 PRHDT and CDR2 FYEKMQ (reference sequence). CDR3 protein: CASSFSGLAKNIQYF. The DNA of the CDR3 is TGTGCCAGCAGCTTTTCAGGGCTAGCCAAAAACATTCAGTACTTC.

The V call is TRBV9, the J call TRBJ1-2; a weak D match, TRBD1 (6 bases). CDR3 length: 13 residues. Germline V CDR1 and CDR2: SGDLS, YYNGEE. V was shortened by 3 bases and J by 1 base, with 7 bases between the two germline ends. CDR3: CASSAGVNYGYTF. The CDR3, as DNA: TGTGCCAGCAGCGCAGGGGTTAACTATGGCTACACCTTC.

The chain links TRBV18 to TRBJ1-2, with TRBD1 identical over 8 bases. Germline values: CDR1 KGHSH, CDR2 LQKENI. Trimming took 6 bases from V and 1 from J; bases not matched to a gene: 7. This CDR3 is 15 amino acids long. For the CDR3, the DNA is TGTGCCAGCTCCCCATGGACAGGGATTAACTATGGCTACACCTTC. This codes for CASSPWTGINYGYTF.

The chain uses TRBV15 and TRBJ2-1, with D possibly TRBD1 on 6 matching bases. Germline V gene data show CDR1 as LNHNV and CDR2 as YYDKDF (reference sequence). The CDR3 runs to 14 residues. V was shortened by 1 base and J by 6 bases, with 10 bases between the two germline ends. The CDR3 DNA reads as TGTGCCACCAGCAGAGGCTGGGACACCAATGAGCAGTTCTTC. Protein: CATSRGWDTNEQFF.

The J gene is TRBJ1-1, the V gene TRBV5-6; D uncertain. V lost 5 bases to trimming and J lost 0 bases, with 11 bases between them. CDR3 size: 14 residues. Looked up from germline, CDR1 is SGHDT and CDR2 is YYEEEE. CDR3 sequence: CASSLMVLNTEAFF. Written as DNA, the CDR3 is TGTGCCAGCAGTCTAATGGTACTGAACACTGAAGCTTTCTTT.

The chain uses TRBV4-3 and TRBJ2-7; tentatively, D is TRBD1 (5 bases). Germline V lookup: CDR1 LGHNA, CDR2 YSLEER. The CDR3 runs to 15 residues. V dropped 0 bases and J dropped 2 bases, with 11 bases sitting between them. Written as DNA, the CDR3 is TGCGCCAGCAGCCAAGACAGGGCCCCTACCTACGAGCAGTACTTC. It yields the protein CASSQDRAPTYEQYF.

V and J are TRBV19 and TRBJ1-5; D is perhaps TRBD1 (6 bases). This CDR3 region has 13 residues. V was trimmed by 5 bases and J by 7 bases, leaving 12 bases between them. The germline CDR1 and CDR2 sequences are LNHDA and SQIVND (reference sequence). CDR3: CASSATGNQPQHF. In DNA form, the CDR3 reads TGTGCCAGTAGTGCTACAGGGAACCAGCCCCAGCATTTT.

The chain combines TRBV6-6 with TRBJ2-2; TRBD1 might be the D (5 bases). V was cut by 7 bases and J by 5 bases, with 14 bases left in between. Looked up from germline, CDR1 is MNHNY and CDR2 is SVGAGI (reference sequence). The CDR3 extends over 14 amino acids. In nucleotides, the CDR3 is TGTGCCAGCATCAGGCAGGGTTTGACCGGGGAGCTGTTTTTT. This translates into CASIRQGLTGELFF.

The CDR3 loop reads CASSSAGTIRSGYTF. The CDR3 DNA reads as TGTGCCAGCAGCTCCGCCGGGACAATTCGGAGTGGCTACACCTTC. J is TRBJ1-2 and V is TRBV7-9, with a possible D match to TRBD1 (6 bases). CDR1 and CDR2 (germline): SEHNR, FQNEAQ (reference sequence). The CDR3 is made up of 15 amino acids. V dropped 4 bases and J dropped 7 bases, with 19 bases sitting between them.

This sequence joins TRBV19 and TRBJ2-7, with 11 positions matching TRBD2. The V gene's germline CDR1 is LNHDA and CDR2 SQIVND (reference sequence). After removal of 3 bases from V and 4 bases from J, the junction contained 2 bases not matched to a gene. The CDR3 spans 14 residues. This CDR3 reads CASSISGGVYEQYF. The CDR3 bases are TGTGCCAGTAGTATTAGCGGGGGGGTATACGAGCAGTACTTC.

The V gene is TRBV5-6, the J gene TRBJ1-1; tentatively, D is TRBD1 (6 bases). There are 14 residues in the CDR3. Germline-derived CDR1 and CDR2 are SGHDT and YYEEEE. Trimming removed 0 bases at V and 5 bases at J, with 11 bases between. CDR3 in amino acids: CASSLDRALTEAFF. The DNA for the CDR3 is TGTGCCAGCAGCTTGGACAGGGCTCTGACTGAAGCTTTCTTT.

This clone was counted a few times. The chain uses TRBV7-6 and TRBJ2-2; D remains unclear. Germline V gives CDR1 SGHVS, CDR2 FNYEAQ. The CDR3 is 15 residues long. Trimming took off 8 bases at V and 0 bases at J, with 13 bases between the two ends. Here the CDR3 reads CASGRAGSNTGELFF. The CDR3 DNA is TGTGCCAGCGGGCGAGCAGGCTCGAACACCGGGGAGCTGTTTTTT.

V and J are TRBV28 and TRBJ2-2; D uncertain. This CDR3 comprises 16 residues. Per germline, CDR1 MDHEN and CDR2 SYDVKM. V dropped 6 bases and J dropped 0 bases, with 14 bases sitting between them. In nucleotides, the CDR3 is TGTGCCAGCAGCCCGCCACAAAAATCGAACACCGGGGAGCTGTTTTTT. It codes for CASSPPQKSNTGELFF. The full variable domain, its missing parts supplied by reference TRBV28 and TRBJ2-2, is DVKVTQSSRYLVKRTGEKVFLECVQDMDHENMFWYRQDPGLGLRLIYFSYDVKMKEKGDIPEGYSVSREKKERFSLILESASTNQTSMYLCASSPPQKSNTGELFFGEGSRLTVL.

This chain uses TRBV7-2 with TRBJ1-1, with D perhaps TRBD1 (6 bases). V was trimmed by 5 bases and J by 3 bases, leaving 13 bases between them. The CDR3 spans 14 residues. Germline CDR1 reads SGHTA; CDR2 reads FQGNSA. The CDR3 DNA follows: TGTGCCAGCAGCCCGGGGGGCTGGGACACTGAAGCTTTCTTT. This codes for CASSPGGWDTEAFF.